This TCR beta chain was found in a study of Graves' ophthalmopathy and Graves' hyperthyroidism (dated by TCRdb to 2017 to 2018). Notes on the research overall: Peripheral blood samples were taken at the time of initial diagnosis, before any treatment was given. To tell Graves' ophthalmopathy apart from Graves' hyperthyroidism, and to predict which patients would progress to ophthalmopathy, the study relied on TCR beta repertoire signatures. A discovery set of 100 patients (43 ophthalmopathy, 55 to 60 stable hyperthyroidism) was enrolled to explore V-J signatures distinguishing ophthalmopathy from hyperthyroidism. In total, 135 blood samples were TCR-sequenced: 43 ophthalmopathy, 75 hyperthyroidism and around 17 hyperthyroidism-to-ophthalmopathy patients. An independent validation cohort was composed of approximately 19 hyperthyroidism patients and about 16 patients who later progressed from hyperthyroidism to ophthalmopathy. Following sample collection, hyperthyroidism patients were given methimazole at a starting dose of 30 mg daily, and ophthalmopathy patients were given high-dose intravenous methylprednisolone. In five or six hyperthyroidism patients, T-cell repertoires of thyroid tissue and blood were compared.

V loses 0 bases of germline sequence and J loses 8 bases, and the interval between the two ends is 7 bases. From the cysteine through the phenylalanine, the CDR3 covers 11 amino acids. The sequence is cut down to CDR3 DNA, 33 bases in frame from base 1. CDR1 and CDR2, per the germline V gene, are SQVTM and ANQGSEA. Patients with ophthalmopathy had moderately to severely active disease, with a Clinical Activity Score of 3 or more, a NOSPECS grade of 4 or more, and a disease duration of less than 3 months. Patients were excluded if they had other autoimmune diseases, uncontrolled infections, pregnancy or lactation. Diagnosis relied on clinical symptoms, serum thyroxine, TRAb, thyroid ultrasound and orbital computed tomography. Ficoll-Paque density gradient centrifugation was used to isolate PBMCs from around 10 ml of fresh peripheral blood. Total RNA was extracted with Trizol reagent and quality-checked on an Agilent 2100 Bioanalyzer.

A word on this clonotype: There is no known antigen for this receptor. No much larger clone is present one base from it, and per-base qualities are unavailable.

What the study reported, not specific to this receptor: Sample size was not predetermined statistically, and investigators were not blinded to group allocation. In cross-validation, the 13-signature model distinguished ophthalmopathy from stable hyperthyroidism with around 90% sensitivity and approximately 81% specificity, while in the test set the corresponding values were about 79% and 69%. In validation, the model predicted ophthalmopathy progression with 70.59% sensitivity and about 77% specificity; roughly 11 predicted patients were CT-confirmed with GO in a median of approximately six months. Most expanded thyroid clonotypes with frequency above 0.001 were also detected in blood, suggesting blood repertoires may reflect the thyroid immune response.

For repertoire sequencing, TCR beta CDR3 regions were amplified from RNA transcripts. A first-round RT-PCR used HTBI primers with the Qiagen OneStep RT-PCR kit, followed by a second-round multiplex PCR, size selection and purification. Libraries were sequenced paired-end with 100 bp reads on an Illumina HiSeq2000. The authors processed their data as follows. SOAPnuke was used to process the reads, removing any read that contained adapters or uncalled bases, had a mean Phred below 15, or lacked an exact match to the constant primer or identifier. COPE v1.2.5 was used to merge the high-quality paired reads. Clonotypes were defined as unique nucleotide sequences and were aligned to IMGT TRB V, D and J references using MiTCR v1.1. Analysis was restricted to V-J combinations with a frequency above 0.0001, which covered about 99% of repertoires. For each V-J combination, a TCR clonal expansion and chaos score was defined as F50 clonal expansion divided by the chaos observed in the TCRdist matrix. Welch's t-statistics and random forest were used to narrow the features down to more than 10 V-J combinations, which were then fed into a naive Bayes classifier. The Morisita-Horn index was used to measure how similar the thyroid and blood repertoires were. TCRdb reran the public reads through fastp at Q25 and MiXCR, keeping productive beta chains. Rows with a matching CDR3 protein are joined into one entry that keeps the most common DNA and genes. TCRdb's processing, not the study's, gives the V and J calls here. This sample holds about 740,000 distinct CDR3 sequences; 40% were observed only once. Jointly, the top ten make up around 40% of the sample.

Here the chain combines TRBV29-1 and TRBJ1-2; the D gene cannot be named for sure. The specimen sequenced was peripheral blood. This clonotype was obtained from an adult man with Graves' ophthalmopathy. The CDR3 has the sequence CSVEDPAGYTF. Read as DNA, the sequence is TGCAGCGTTGAAGATCCGGCCGGCTACACCTTC.